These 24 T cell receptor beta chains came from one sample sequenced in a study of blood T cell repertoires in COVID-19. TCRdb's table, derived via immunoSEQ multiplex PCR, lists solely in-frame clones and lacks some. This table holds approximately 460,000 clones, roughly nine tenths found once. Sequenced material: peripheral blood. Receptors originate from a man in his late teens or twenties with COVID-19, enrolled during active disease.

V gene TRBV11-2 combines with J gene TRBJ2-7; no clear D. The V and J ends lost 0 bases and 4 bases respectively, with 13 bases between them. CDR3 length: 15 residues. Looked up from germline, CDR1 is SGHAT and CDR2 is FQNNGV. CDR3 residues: CASSLDVGQWYEQYF. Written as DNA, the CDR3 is TGTGCCAGCAGCTTAGATGTGGGCCAATGGTACGAGCAGTACTTC.

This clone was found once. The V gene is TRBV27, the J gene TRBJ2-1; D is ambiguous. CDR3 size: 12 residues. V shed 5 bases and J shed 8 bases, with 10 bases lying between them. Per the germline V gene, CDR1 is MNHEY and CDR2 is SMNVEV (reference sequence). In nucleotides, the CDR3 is TGTGCCAGCAGTCATGGTGGGCATGAGCAGTTCTTC. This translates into CASSHGGHEQFF.

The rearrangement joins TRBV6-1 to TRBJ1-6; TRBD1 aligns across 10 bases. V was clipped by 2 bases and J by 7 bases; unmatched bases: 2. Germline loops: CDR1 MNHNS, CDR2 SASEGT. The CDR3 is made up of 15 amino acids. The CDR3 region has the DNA TGTGCCAGCAGTGAACGGACAGGGGGAAATTCACCCCTCCACTTT. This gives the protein CASSERTGGNSPLHF.

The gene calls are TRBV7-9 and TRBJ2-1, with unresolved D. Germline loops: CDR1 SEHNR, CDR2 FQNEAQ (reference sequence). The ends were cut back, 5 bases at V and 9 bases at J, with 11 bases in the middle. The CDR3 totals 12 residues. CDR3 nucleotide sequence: TGTGCCAGCAGCCCCCAGCGCGGTGAGCAGTTCTTC. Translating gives CASSPQRGEQFF.

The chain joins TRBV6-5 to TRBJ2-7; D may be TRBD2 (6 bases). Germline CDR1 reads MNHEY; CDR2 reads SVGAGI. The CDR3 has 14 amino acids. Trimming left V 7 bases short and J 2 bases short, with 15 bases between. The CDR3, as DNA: TGTGCCAGCATGGCGGGGACCTCTCCCTACGAGCAGTACTTC. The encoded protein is CASMAGTSPYEQYF.

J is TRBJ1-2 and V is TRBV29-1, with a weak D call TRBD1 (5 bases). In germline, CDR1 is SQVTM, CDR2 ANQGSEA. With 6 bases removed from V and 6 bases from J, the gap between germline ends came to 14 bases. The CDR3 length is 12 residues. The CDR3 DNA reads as TGCAGCGTAGGCAGGGTTCTCGATGGCTACACCTTC. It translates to CSVGRVLDGYTF.

The CDR3 nucleotides read TGTGCCAGCAGCCACCTTAGAGATCGAGAGACCCAGTACTTC. The encoded protein is CASSHLRDRETQYF. This chain joins TRBV3-1 (or the pseudogene TRBV3-2) and TRBJ2-5; D not certain. Trimming took 3 bases from V and 4 from J, leaving 12 bases between them. This CDR3 is 14 amino acids long. CDR1 and CDR2 from the germline V gene are LGHDT and YNNKEL (reference sequence).

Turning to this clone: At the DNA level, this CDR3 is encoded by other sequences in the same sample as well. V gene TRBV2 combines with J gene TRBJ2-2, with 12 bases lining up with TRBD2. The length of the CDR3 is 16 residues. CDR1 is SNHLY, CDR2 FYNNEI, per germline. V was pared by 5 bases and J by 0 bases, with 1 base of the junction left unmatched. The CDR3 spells CASSLAGGTNTGELFF. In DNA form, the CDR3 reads TGTGCCAGCAGTCTAGCGGGGGGGACGAACACCGGGGAGCTGTTTTTT.

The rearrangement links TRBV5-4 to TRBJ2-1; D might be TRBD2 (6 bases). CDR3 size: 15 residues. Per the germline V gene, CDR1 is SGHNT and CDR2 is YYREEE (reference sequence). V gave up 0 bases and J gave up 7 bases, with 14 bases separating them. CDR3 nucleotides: TGTGCCAGCAGCTTGGAACCTAGCGCTATTAATGAGCAGTTCTTC. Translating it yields CASSLEPSAINEQFF.

The CDR3 bases are TGCGCCAGCAGCTTGGTACCAGGGGGTAGTAGGAATGAGCAGTTCTTC. Its translation: CASSLVPGGSRNEQFF. This chain joins TRBV5-1 and TRBJ2-1; the match to TRBD1 covers 7 bases. The V and J ends lost 0 bases and 7 bases, in that order; junction bases with no gene match: 10. Germline-derived CDR1 and CDR2 are SGHRS and YFSETQ. The CDR3 runs 16 residues.

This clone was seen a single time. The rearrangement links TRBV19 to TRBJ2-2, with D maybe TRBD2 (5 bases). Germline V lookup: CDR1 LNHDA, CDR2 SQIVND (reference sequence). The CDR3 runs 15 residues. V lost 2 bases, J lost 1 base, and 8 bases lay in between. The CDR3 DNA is TGTGCCAGTAGTATAAGCGGACGGAACACCGGGGAGCTGTTTTTT. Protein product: CASSISGRNTGELFF.

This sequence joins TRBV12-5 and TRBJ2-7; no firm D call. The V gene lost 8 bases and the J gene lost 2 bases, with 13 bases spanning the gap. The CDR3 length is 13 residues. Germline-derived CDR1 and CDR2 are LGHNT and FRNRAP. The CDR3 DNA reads TGTGCTAGTCCCCAGCAGAGCGCCTACGAGCAGTACTTC. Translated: CASPQQSAYEQYF.

The CDR3 loop is CASSLAGGSEQYF. DNA of the CDR3: TGCGCCAGCAGCTTAGCGGGAGGATCCGAGCAGTACTTC. This chain links TRBV4-1 with TRBJ2-7; TRBD2 matches 10 bases. Trimming at V came to 5 bases and at J to 6 bases, leaving 4 bases not matched to a gene. This CDR3 region has 13 residues. Germline lookup yields CDR1 MGHRA and CDR2 YSYEKL.

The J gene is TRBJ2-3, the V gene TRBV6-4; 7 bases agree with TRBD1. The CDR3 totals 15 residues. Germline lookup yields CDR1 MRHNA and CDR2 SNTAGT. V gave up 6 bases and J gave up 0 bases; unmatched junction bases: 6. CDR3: CASRTDRDSTDTQYF. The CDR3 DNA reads TGTGCCAGCAGAACAGACAGGGATAGCACAGATACGCAGTATTTT.

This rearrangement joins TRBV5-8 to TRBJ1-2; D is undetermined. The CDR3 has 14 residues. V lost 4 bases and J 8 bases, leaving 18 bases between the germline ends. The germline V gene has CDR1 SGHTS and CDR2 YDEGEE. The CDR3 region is CASSPARGDYGYTF. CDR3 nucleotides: TGTGCCAGCAGCCCCGCCCGGGGAGATTACGGCTACACCTTC.

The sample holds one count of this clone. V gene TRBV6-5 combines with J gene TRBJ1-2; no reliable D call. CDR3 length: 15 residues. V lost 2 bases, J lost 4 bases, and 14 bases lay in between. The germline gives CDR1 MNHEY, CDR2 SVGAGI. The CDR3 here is CASSYMEGLGYGYTF. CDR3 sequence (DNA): TGTGCCAGCAGTTACATGGAAGGACTTGGCTATGGCTACACCTTC.

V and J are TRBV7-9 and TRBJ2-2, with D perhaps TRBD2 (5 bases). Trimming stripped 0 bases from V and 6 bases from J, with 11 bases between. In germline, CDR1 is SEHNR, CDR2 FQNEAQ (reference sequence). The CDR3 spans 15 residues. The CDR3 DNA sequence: TGTGCCAGCAGCTTAGCGGCCGGGGTCCCCGGGGAGCTGTTTTTT. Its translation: CASSLAAGVPGELFF.

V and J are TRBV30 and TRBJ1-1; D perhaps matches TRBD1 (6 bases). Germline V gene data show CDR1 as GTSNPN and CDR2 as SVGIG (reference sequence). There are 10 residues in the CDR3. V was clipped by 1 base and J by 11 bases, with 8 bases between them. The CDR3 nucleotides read TGTGCCTGGAGTGCAGGGGTGGCTTTCTTT. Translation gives CAWSAGVAFF.

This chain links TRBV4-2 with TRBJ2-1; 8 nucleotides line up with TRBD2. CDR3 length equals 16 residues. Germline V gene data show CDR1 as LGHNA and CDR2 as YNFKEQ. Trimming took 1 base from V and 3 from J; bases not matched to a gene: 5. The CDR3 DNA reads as TGTGCCAGCAGCCAAGCATCCGGGGGGGACTACAATGAGCAGTTCTTC. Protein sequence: CASSQASGGDYNEQFF.

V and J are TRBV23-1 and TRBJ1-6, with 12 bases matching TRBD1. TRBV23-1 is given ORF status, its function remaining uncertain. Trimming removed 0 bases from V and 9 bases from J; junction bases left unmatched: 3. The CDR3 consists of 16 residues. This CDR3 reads CASSQSGTGGSSPLHF. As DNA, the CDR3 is TGCGCCAGCAGTCAATCGGGGACAGGGGGCAGTTCACCCCTCCACTTT.

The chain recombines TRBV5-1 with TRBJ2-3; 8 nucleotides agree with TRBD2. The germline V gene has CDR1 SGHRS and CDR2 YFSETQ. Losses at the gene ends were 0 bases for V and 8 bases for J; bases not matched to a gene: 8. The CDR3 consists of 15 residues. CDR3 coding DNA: TGCGCCAGCAGCTTGGTCGGGACTAGTGATGGTACGCAGTATTTT. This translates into CASSLVGTSDGTQYF.

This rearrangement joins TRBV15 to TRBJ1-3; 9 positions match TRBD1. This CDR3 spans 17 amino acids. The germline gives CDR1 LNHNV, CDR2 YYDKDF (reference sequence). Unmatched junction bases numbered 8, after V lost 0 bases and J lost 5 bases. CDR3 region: CATSRDRLQGARNTIYF. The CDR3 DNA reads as TGTGCCACCAGCAGAGACCGACTACAGGGGGCTCGAAACACCATATATTTT. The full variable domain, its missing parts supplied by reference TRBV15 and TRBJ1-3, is DAMVIQNPRYQVTQFGKPVTLSCSQTLNHNVMYWYQQKSSQAPKLLFHYYDKDFNNEADTPDNFQSRRPNTSFCFLDIRSPGLGDTAMYLCATSRDRLQGARNTIYFGEGSWLTVV.

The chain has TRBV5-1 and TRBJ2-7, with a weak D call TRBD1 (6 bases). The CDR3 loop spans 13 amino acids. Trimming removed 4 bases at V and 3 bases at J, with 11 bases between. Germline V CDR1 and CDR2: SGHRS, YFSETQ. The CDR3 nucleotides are TGCGCCAGCAGCCGAAACAGGGACTACGAGCAGTACTTC. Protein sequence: CASSRNRDYEQYF.

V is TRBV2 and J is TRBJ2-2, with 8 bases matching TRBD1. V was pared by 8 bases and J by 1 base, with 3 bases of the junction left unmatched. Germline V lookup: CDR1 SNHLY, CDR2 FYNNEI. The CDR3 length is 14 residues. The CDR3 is CASCGQGNTGELFF. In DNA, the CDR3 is TGTGCCAGCTGTGGACAGGGGAACACCGGGGAGCTGTTTTTT.